The 31 T cell receptor beta chains in this list originate from one sample, sequenced in a study of blood T cell repertoires in COVID-19. Only in-frame clones appear in the TCRdb table, and some are missing; sequencing was by immunoSEQ multiplex PCR. The repertoire holds under 300,000 clones, with under 85% as singletons. Material: peripheral blood. Every receptor here comes from a woman in her thirties or forties with active or convalescent COVID-19.

This clone appeared a single time. The genes are TRBV12-3 or TRBV12-4 and TRBJ1-2; D not certain. Deletions cut 6 bases from V and 8 bases from J, with 13 bases between. The CDR3 runs to 12 residues. The CDR3 DNA follows: TGTGCCAGCAGCCGTCCAACGGGGGGCTACACCTTC. It specifies CASSRPTGGYTF.

A few counts support this clone. J is TRBJ2-1 and V is TRBV21-1; the D call in the table, TRBD1, was not verified against the DNA. TRBV21-1 is recorded as a pseudogene. The CDR3 has 16 amino acids. The CDR3 DNA reads as TGTGCCAGCAGCAAAGCGGCAGGGGGGCGCTACAATGAGCAGTTCTTC. It specifies CASSKAAGGRYNEQFF.

CDR3 bases: TGTGCCAGCAGCTTCGGACAGGGGTTGATCGAGCAGTACTTC. This encodes CASSFGQGLIEQYF. The gene calls are TRBV5-6 and TRBJ2-7, with TRBD1 matching 9 bases. The CDR3 consists of 14 residues. Looked up from germline, CDR1 is SGHDT and CDR2 is YYEEEE. V shed 2 bases and J 6 bases; nucleotides not matched to a gene: 6.

This chain links TRBV5-1 with TRBJ1-6, with D unclear. V was pared by 5 bases and J by 5 bases, with 5 bases between. The CDR3 length is 12 residues. Germline V gene sequence: CDR1 SGHRS, CDR2 YFSETQ. CDR3 in amino acids: CASRSDNSPLHF. CDR3 nucleotide sequence: TGCGCCAGCAGATCAGATAATTCACCCCTCCACTTT.

In its sample, this clone was seen a few times. V gene TRBV19 combines with J gene TRBJ1-1, with D possibly matching TRBD1 (5 bases). From germline, CDR1 is LNHDA and CDR2 SQIVND (reference sequence). The CDR3 is 12 residues long. V lost 8 bases to trimming and J lost 5 bases, with 12 bases between them. The CDR3 loop reads CASLSWTTEAFF. In DNA, the CDR3 is TGTGCCAGTCTGTCGTGGACAACTGAAGCTTTCTTT.

This sequence joins TRBV19 and TRBJ2-3; 10 bases align to TRBD1. Losses at the gene ends were 5 bases for V and 3 bases for J; bases not matched to a gene: 5. Germline values: CDR1 LNHDA, CDR2 SQIVND (reference sequence). This CDR3 has 15 amino acids. The CDR3 DNA reads as TGTGCCAGTAGTGCCCGGGACAGGGGAACAGATACGCAGTATTTT. Amino acids: CASSARDRGTDTQYF. Full variable domain (rest looked up from reference TRBV19 and TRBJ2-3): DGGITQSPKYLFRKEGQNVTLSCEQNLNHDAMYWYRQDPGQGLRLIYYSQIVNDFQKGDIAEGYSVSREKKESFPLTVTSAQKNPTAFYLCASSARDRGTDTQYFGPGTRLTVL.

The rearrangement uses TRBV5-1 and TRBJ1-6, with 8 nucleotides matching TRBD1. CDR1 is SGHRS and CDR2 is YFSETQ in the germline V gene. Trimming removed 10 bases from V and 7 bases from J; junction bases left unmatched: 7. The CDR3 length is 13 residues. The CDR3 protein is CALGDRLNSPLHF. For the CDR3, the DNA is TGCGCCCTCGGGGACAGGCTGAATTCACCCCTCCACTTT.

The CDR3 here is CAWRDRGREKLFF. The CDR3 DNA is TGTGCCTGGAGAGACAGGGGTCGAGAAAAACTGTTTTTT. The chain carries TRBV30 and TRBJ1-4; 8 bases are a match to TRBD1. Germline-derived CDR1 and CDR2 are GTSNPN and SVGIG (reference sequence). The length of the CDR3 is 13 residues. V lost 3 bases to trimming and J lost 8 bases; unmatched junction nucleotides: 5.

The genes are TRBV27 and TRBJ1-1, with 11 bases fitting TRBD1. The CDR3 is 17 residues long. From germline, CDR1 is MNHEY and CDR2 SMNVEV (reference sequence). V trimming: 3 bases; J trimming: 1 base; junction bases outside the gene matches: 7. Here the CDR3 DNA reads TGTGCCAGCAGTTTCCTTGGACAGGGGGCGGGGAACACTGAAGCTTTCTTT. This translates into CASSFLGQGAGNTEAFF.

On this clone itself: An end of the junction does not agree with germline; a read error may underlie this. The chain couples TRBV3-1 (or the pseudogene TRBV3-2) to TRBJ1-2, with D hard to call. The CDR3 covers 12 residues. Germline V gene data show CDR1 as LGHDT and CDR2 as YNNKEL (reference sequence). The CDR3 here is CASSQGRGLFAF. The CDR3 DNA reads as TGTGCCAGCAGCCAAGGACGGGGTCTGTTCGCCTTC.

This chain joins TRBV2 and TRBJ2-5, with D unclear. Germline V lookup: CDR1 SNHLY, CDR2 FYNNEI. This CDR3 is 10 amino acids long. Trimming took 8 bases from V and 7 from J, leaving 8 bases between them. The CDR3 reads CASALGTQYF. CDR3 in DNA: TGTGCCAGCGCTCTAGGGACCCAGTACTTC.

The chain has TRBV5-4 and TRBJ1-1; 10 nucleotides align to TRBD1. This CDR3 has 16 amino acids. CDR1 is SGHNT, CDR2 YYREEE, per germline (reference sequence). V trimming: 7 bases; J trimming: 1 base; junction bases outside the gene matches: 10. The CDR3 coding sequence is TGTGCCAGCCACTCACCGGGACAGGGGCAGAACACTGAAGCTTTCTTT. Its translation: CASHSPGQGQNTEAFF.

The J gene is TRBJ2-7, the V gene TRBV9; unclear D gene. The CDR3 covers 14 residues. Germline V gene lookup returns CDR1 SGDLS and CDR2 YYNGEE. V dropped 4 bases and J dropped 1 base, with 12 bases sitting between them. CDR3 sequence: CASSSWAFSYEQYV. CDR3 DNA sequence: TGTGCCAGCAGCAGTTGGGCTTTTTCCTACGAGCAGTACGTC.

This chain links TRBV11-3 with TRBJ1-1; tentative D call: TRBD1 (6 bases). The CDR3 extends over 13 amino acids. The ends were cut back, 0 bases at V and 10 bases at J, with 12 bases in the middle. Germline V lookup: CDR1 SGHNT, CDR2 YENEEA. CDR3 DNA: TGTGCCAGCAGCTTAGATCATTGGGGGCCAGCTTTCTTT. Its protein product is CASSLDHWGPAFF.

This chain joins TRBV3-1 (or the pseudogene TRBV3-2) and TRBJ1-6; maybe TRBD1 (5 bases). Germline V gene lookup returns CDR1 LGHDT and CDR2 YNNKEL (reference sequence). V lost 0 bases to trimming and J lost 9 bases, with 12 bases between them. The CDR3 has 15 residues. The CDR3 DNA reads TGTGCCAGCAGCCAAGACTGGACACCTACTTCACCCCTCCACTTT. Translated: CASSQDWTPTSPLHF.

The chain joins TRBV28 to TRBJ1-3; D is uncertain. The CDR3 consists of 12 residues. The germline gives CDR1 MDHEN, CDR2 SYDVKM. V was pared by 6 bases and J by 4 bases, with 7 bases between. The CDR3 here is CASSLEGNTIYF. CDR3 DNA sequence: TGTGCCAGCAGCCTGGAGGGAAACACCATATATTTT.

This clone was found a few times. In DNA, the CDR3 is TGTGCCAGCAGTCCCTTCTACGGACAGGCCGCTAACTATGGCTACACCTTC. It codes for CASSPFYGQAANYGYTF. The rearrangement uses TRBV6-6 and TRBJ1-2; 7 nucleotides line up with TRBD1. Germline V lookup: CDR1 MNHNY, CDR2 SVGAGI (reference sequence). Trimming at V came to 5 bases and at J to 0 bases, leaving 12 bases not matched to a gene. This CDR3 is built from 17 residues.

This chain links TRBV19 with TRBJ2-7; 8 bases align to TRBD1. This CDR3 region has 15 residues. The trim removed 4 bases at V and 2 bases at J, leaving 7 bases unmatched. CDR1 and CDR2 from the germline V gene are LNHDA and SQIVND (reference sequence). In DNA form, the CDR3 reads TGTGCCAGTAGTACCCGGACAGGGAAGACCTACGAGCAGTACTTC. This gives the protein CASSTRTGKTYEQYF.

The chain combines TRBV4-1 with TRBJ1-2; D is perhaps TRBD1 (5 bases). The germline gives CDR1 MGHRA, CDR2 YSYEKL. V was cut by 4 bases and J by 9 bases, with 21 bases left in between. There are 15 residues in the CDR3. CDR3 nucleotide sequence: TGCGCCAGCAGCCTATTAGGGGTTGGGGTCGGTAGCTACACCTTC. Its protein product is CASSLLGVGVGSYTF.

The rearrangement uses TRBV5-1 and TRBJ2-3; TRBD1 matches 7 bases. The V gene end was trimmed by 4 bases and the J gene end by 3 bases; junction bases not matched to a gene: 8. CDR1 is SGHRS and CDR2 is YFSETQ in the germline V gene. The CDR3 has 15 residues. The chain's CDR3 is CASSGGTAVTDTQYF. CDR3 DNA sequence: TGCGCCAGCAGCGGTGGGACAGCAGTTACAGATACGCAGTATTTT.

V usage is TRBV6-4 and J usage is TRBJ1-6; no clear D gene. Deletions cut 3 bases from V and 4 bases from J, with 7 bases between. CDR3 size: 14 residues. The germline V gene has CDR1 MRHNA and CDR2 SNTAGT. DNA for the CDR3: TGTGCCAGCAGTGAGCGTCTGTATAATTCACCCCTCCACTTT. Protein product: CASSERLYNSPLHF.

Remarks on this clone: Other DNA sequences of this sample code for an identical CDR3. The CDR3 nucleotides are TGTGCCAGCAGCGGGACAGCGAACACTGAAGCTTTCTTT. Amino acids: CASSGTANTEAFF. The V call is TRBV5-6, the J call TRBJ1-1, with TRBD1 matching over 7 bases. The CDR3 spans 13 residues. The trim removed 4 bases at V and 1 base at J, leaving 1 base unmatched. CDR1 SGHDT and CDR2 YYEEEE come from the germline V gene.

The chain carries TRBV5-1 and TRBJ2-7; 7 nucleotides line up with TRBD1. V lost 3 bases, J lost 3 bases, and 9 bases stayed unmatched. Germline CDR1 and CDR2: SGHRS and YFSETQ. This CDR3 is built from 15 residues. CDR3 sequence reads: CASSSTGAGVYEQYF. CDR3 DNA sequence: TGCGCCAGCAGCTCCACAGGGGCTGGGGTCTACGAGCAGTACTTC.

The gene calls are TRBV11-2 and TRBJ2-1; 9 bases are a match to TRBD2. This CDR3 has 17 amino acids. V trimming: 3 bases; J trimming: 0 bases; junction bases outside the gene matches: 6. CDR1 is SGHAT, CDR2 FQNNGV, per germline. CDR3 loop: CASSFASGANSYNEQFF. For the CDR3, the DNA is TGTGCCAGCAGCTTCGCTAGCGGGGCCAACTCCTACAATGAGCAGTTCTTC. The entire variable domain, with the rest obtained from reference TRBV11-2 and TRBJ2-1, is as follows: EAGVAQSPRYKIIEKRQSVAFWCNPISGHATLYWYQQILGQGPKLLIQFQNNGVVDDSQLPKDRFSAERLKGVDSTLKIQPAKLEDSAVYLCASSFASGANSYNEQFFGPGTRLTVL.

The chain links TRBV7-8 to TRBJ1-5, with D tentatively TRBD1 (6 bases). The V gene lost 2 bases and the J gene lost 6 bases, with 20 bases spanning the gap. From germline, CDR1 is SGHVS and CDR2 FQNEAQ. CDR3 length: 17 residues. The CDR3 spells CASSLPTGGRESQPQHF. The CDR3 DNA reads TGTGCCAGCAGCTTACCCACCGGGGGGCGCGAGAGTCAGCCCCAGCATTTT.

About this clone: Distinct nucleotide sequences in the sample also encode this CDR3. The chain carries TRBV28 and TRBJ1-4; D is ambiguous. The CDR3 sequence is 13 residues long. V shed 6 bases and J shed 8 bases, with 13 bases lying between them. Looked up from germline, CDR1 is MDHEN and CDR2 is SYDVKM. The CDR3 reads CASSLGGSEKLFF. In DNA form, the CDR3 reads TGTGCCAGCAGCCTCGGAGGGAGCGAAAAACTGTTTTTT.

This sequence joins TRBV9 and TRBJ1-2, with 9 bases identical to TRBD1. The V gene's germline CDR1 is SGDLS and CDR2 YYNGEE. The CDR3 runs 15 residues. Trimming took 3 bases from V and 8 from J; bases not matched to a gene: 11. CDR3 nucleotides: TGTGCCAGCAGCGCGGCCGGGACAGGGATTGGGGGCTACACCTTC. It translates to CASSAAGTGIGGYTF.

The genes are TRBV18 and TRBJ2-2, with TRBD1 matching over 8 bases. This CDR3 has 16 amino acids. The V gene end was trimmed by 3 bases and the J gene end by 2 bases; junction bases not matched to a gene: 5. The germline CDR1 and CDR2 sequences are KGHSH and LQKENI. CDR3 sequence (DNA): TGTGCCAGCTCACCGACAGGGGCCTCTAACACCGGGGAGCTGTTTTTT. Translating gives CASSPTGASNTGELFF. The full variable domain, its missing parts supplied by reference TRBV18 and TRBJ2-2, is NAGVMQNPRHLVRRRGQEARLRCSPMKGHSHVYWYRQLPEEGLKFMVYLQKENIIDESGMPKERFSAEFPKEGPSILRIQQVVRGDSAAYFCASSPTGASNTGELFFGEGSRLTVL.

A few counts support this clone. V is TRBV2 and J is TRBJ2-1; 11 nucleotides line up with TRBD2. The CDR3 spans 15 residues. Per germline, CDR1 SNHLY and CDR2 FYNNEI. V lost 6 bases to trimming and J lost 2 bases; unmatched junction nucleotides: 3. CDR3 sequence: CASRVTSGAYNEQFF. CDR3 DNA: TGTGCCAGCAGGGTGACTAGCGGGGCCTACAATGAGCAGTTCTTC.

The chain employs TRBV27 and TRBJ1-1; 9 bases fit TRBD1. The CDR3 runs to 13 residues. V was clipped by 6 bases and J by 1 base; unmatched bases: 0. CDR1 MNHEY and CDR2 SMNVEV come from the germline V gene (reference sequence). CDR3 loop: CASRTGGNTEAFF. The CDR3 nucleotides read TGTGCCAGCAGGACAGGGGGGAACACTGAAGCTTTCTTT.

A few counts support this clone. The chain couples TRBV28 to TRBJ1-2; D may be TRBD1 (5 bases). Looked up from germline, CDR1 is MDHEN and CDR2 is SYDVKM. The CDR3 extends over 14 amino acids. The V end was cut by 5 bases, the J end by 3 bases, with 13 bases between. CDR3 DNA: TGTGCCAGCAGTCCCGGGGGAGGGGACTATGGCTACACCTTC. Translated: CASSPGGGDYGYTF.